Each of the 30 T cell receptor beta chains below was sequenced from the same sample in a study of blood T cell repertoires in COVID-19. Generated by immunoSEQ multiplex PCR, the TCRdb table keeps only in-frame clones and is missing some. The sample contains about 110,000 clones, about 90% of which appear only once. The source material was peripheral blood. These receptors all stem from a human donor in a cohort sampled during active COVID-19.

CDR3 nucleotide sequence: TGTGCCAGCAGCTCACCACAGGGGACGTCGGCTTTCTTT. It is translated as CASSSPQGTSAFF. This chain joins TRBV7-9 and TRBJ1-1, with TRBD1 matching 7 bases. Germline V gene sequence: CDR1 SEHNR, CDR2 FQNEAQ (reference sequence). The J segment lost 11 bases and the V segment lost 4 bases, leaving 10 bases of the junction unmatched. This CDR3 spans 13 amino acids.

The CDR3 protein is CASSLVTGVQYEQYF. Written as DNA, the CDR3 is TGTGCCAGCAGCTTAGTGACGGGAGTACAGTACGAGCAGTACTTC. The chain carries TRBV7-8 and TRBJ2-7; D perhaps matches TRBD2 (6 bases). CDR1 is SGHVS and CDR2 is FQNEAQ in the germline V gene. This CDR3 spans 15 amino acids. Trimming left V 1 base short and J 4 bases short, with 14 bases between.

This clone was detected only a few times. The CDR3 loop reads CASSYRQGGNQPQHF. CDR3 sequence (DNA): TGTGCCAGCAGTTACCGACAGGGCGGCAATCAGCCCCAGCATTTT. The gene calls are TRBV6-5 and TRBJ1-5; TRBD1 matches 7 bases. After removal of 2 bases from V and 2 bases from J, the junction contained 3 bases not matched to a gene. CDR1 and CDR2 (germline): MNHEY, SVGAGI. This CDR3 is built from 15 residues.

The rearrangement links TRBV19 to TRBJ1-2; D gene uncertain. The V end was cut by 7 bases, the J end by 2 bases, with 5 bases between. The CDR3 runs 11 residues. Germline V gene lookup returns CDR1 LNHDA and CDR2 SQIVND (reference sequence). CDR3 loop: CASTRNYGYTF. CDR3 nucleotide sequence: TGTGCCAGTACTCGGAACTATGGCTACACCTTC. Looking up the rest from reference TRBV19 and TRBJ1-2 gives the full variable domain: DGGITQSPKYLFRKEGQNVTLSCEQNLNHDAMYWYRQDPGQGLRLIYYSQIVNDFQKGDIAEGYSVSREKKESFPLTVTSAQKNPTAFYLCASTRNYGYTFGSGTRLTVV.

This chain joins TRBV3-1 (or the pseudogene TRBV3-2) and TRBJ1-6; D might be TRBD1 (5 bases). Trimming took 4 bases from V and 7 from J, leaving 17 bases between them. Per germline, CDR1 LGHDT and CDR2 YNNKEL (reference sequence). CDR3 size: 16 residues. The CDR3 sequence is CASSRLGGSRNSPLHF. The DNA for the CDR3 is TGTGCCAGCAGCCGCCTGGGGGGATCGAGAAATTCACCCCTCCACTTT.

The V and J genes are TRBV11-3 and TRBJ2-7, with 9 bases lining up with TRBD2. Germline CDR1 SGHNT, CDR2 YENEEA. The CDR3 contains 16 residues. With V trimmed by 5 bases and J by 5 bases, 13 bases remained unmatched. CDR3 DNA: TGTGCCAGCAGCCCGCGGGGGGGCCAGCCTTTTAACGAGCAGTACTTC. Translating it yields CASSPRGGQPFNEQYF.

V gene TRBV5-1 combines with J gene TRBJ1-1; TRBD1 aligns across 7 bases. J gave up 1 base and V 6 bases, and 12 bases lay outside the gene matches. This CDR3 region has 16 residues. The germline V gene has CDR1 SGHRS and CDR2 YFSETQ. The CDR3 here is CASTHRGYRANTEAFF. The CDR3 DNA sequence: TGCGCCAGCACCCACAGGGGCTATAGGGCGAACACTGAAGCTTTCTTT.

V usage is TRBV20-1 and J usage is TRBJ2-7; 8 bases agree with TRBD2. The CDR3 is 14 residues long. Germline CDR1 is DFQATT and CDR2 is SNEGSKA (reference sequence). J lost 2 bases, V lost 3 bases, and 6 bases had no gene match. As DNA, the CDR3 is TGCAGTGCTAGTTCCGGGGGGGAACCCTACGAGCAGTACTTC. Its protein is CSASSGGEPYEQYF.

The chain employs TRBV6-2 or TRBV6-3 and TRBJ2-7; 7 bases align to TRBD2. Trimming cost V 2 bases and J 3 bases; bases outside gene matches: 4. Germline lookup yields CDR1 MNHEY and CDR2 SVGEGT. This CDR3 has 14 residues. The CDR3 DNA reads as TGTGCCAGCAGTTACCCGGCTAGCGGCTACGAGCAGTACTTC. Its translation is CASSYPASGYEQYF.

The chain couples TRBV5-1 to TRBJ1-1; D gene unclear. Looked up from germline, CDR1 is SGHRS and CDR2 is YFSETQ. The CDR3 has 15 amino acids. The V end lost 1 base, the J end lost 0 bases, and 10 bases lay between the germline ends. The CDR3, as DNA: TGCGCCAGCAGCTTGACACTACTCATGAACACTGAAGCTTTCTTT. Translating gives CASSLTLLMNTEAFF. Based on the CDR3 plus reference TRBV5-1 and TRBJ1-1, the full variable domain is KAGVTQTPRYLIKTRGQQVTLSCSPISGHRSVSWYQQTPGQGLQFLFEYFSETQRNKGNFPGRFSGRQFSNSRSEMNVSTLELGDSALYLCASSLTLLMNTEAFFGQGTRLTVV.

The chain has TRBV5-4 and TRBJ1-2; possibly TRBD1 for D (6 bases). The CDR3 is made up of 13 amino acids. The ends were cut back, 4 bases at V and 5 bases at J, with 12 bases in the middle. Germline CDR1 reads SGHNT; CDR2 reads YYREEE (reference sequence). The CDR3 loop reads CASSPQGRYGYTF. In DNA, the CDR3 is TGTGCCAGCAGCCCACAGGGTCGGTATGGCTACACCTTC. Full variable domain (missing parts from reference TRBV5-4 and TRBJ1-2): ETGVTQSPTHLIKTRGQQVTLRCSSQSGHNTVSWYQQALGQGPQFIFQYYREEENGRGNFPPRFSGLQFPNYSSELNVNALELDDSALYLCASSPQGRYGYTFGSGTRLTVV.

The gene calls are TRBV10-1 and TRBJ1-2; a possible D gene is TRBD1 (6 bases). The CDR3 contains 16 residues. The V and J ends lost 3 bases and 3 bases respectively, with 17 bases between them. Per the germline V gene, CDR1 is WNHNN and CDR2 is SYGVQD (reference sequence). CDR3 protein: CASSDKDRKSDYGYTF. In DNA, the CDR3 is TGCGCCAGCAGTGATAAGGACAGAAAATCAGACTATGGCTACACCTTC.

The V gene is TRBV6-5, the J gene TRBJ2-3; D might be TRBD1 (7 bases). V was pared by 6 bases and J by 6 bases, with 19 bases between. This CDR3 is built from 15 residues. Germline CDR1 is MNHEY and CDR2 is SVGAGI. Here the CDR3 reads CASRGLGQAGDTQYF. The CDR3 DNA reads as TGTGCCAGCAGGGGATTAGGACAGGCGGGGGATACGCAGTATTTT.

In DNA form, the CDR3 reads TGTGCCAGCAACTCCGGGACAGGAGTTTGGGCACACACAGATACGCAGTATTTT. Residues: CASNSGTGVWAHTDTQYF. The chain joins TRBV19 to TRBJ2-3, with 8 bases identical to TRBD1. The CDR3 sequence is 18 residues long. With 9 bases clipped from V and 2 bases from J, the junction kept 19 bases outside the gene matches. The germline V gene has CDR1 LNHDA and CDR2 SQIVND (reference sequence).

The chain carries TRBV5-4 and TRBJ2-1, with TRBD2 matching over 7 bases. The germline V gene encodes CDR1 SGHNT and CDR2 YYREEE (reference sequence). The CDR3 is made up of 16 amino acids. The V segment lost 3 bases and the J segment 2 bases; nucleotides outside the gene matches: 8. For the CDR3, the DNA is TGTGCCAGCAGCTCTAGTGGGAGGGTCGCCTACAATGAGCAGTTCTTC. As protein: CASSSSGRVAYNEQFF.

This clone was recorded only once. The chain has TRBV5-1 and TRBJ2-3; perhaps TRBD1 as D (6 bases). The CDR3 contains 15 residues. Deletions cut 6 bases from V and 2 bases from J, with 16 bases between. Germline V gives CDR1 SGHRS, CDR2 YFSETQ. This chain's CDR3 is CASTMGAGITDTQYF. The CDR3, as DNA: TGCGCCAGCACCATGGGGGCAGGAATCACAGATACGCAGTATTTT. Full variable domain (rest looked up from reference TRBV5-1 and TRBJ2-3): KAGVTQTPRYLIKTRGQQVTLSCSPISGHRSVSWYQQTPGQGLQFLFEYFSETQRNKGNFPGRFSGRQFSNSRSEMNVSTLELGDSALYLCASTMGAGITDTQYFGPGTRLTVL.

The rearrangement joins TRBV5-1 to TRBJ1-5; tentative D call: TRBD1 (5 bases). CDR1 and CDR2 from the germline V gene are SGHRS and YFSETQ. Trimming left V 0 bases short and J 6 bases short, with 10 bases between. This CDR3 region has 14 residues. The CDR3 DNA reads TGCGCCAGCAGCTTGGAGGGGCGCGGTCAGCCCCAGCATTTT. It is translated as CASSLEGRGQPQHF.

The chain is built from TRBV5-4 and TRBJ2-5; tentatively, D is TRBD1 (6 bases). From germline, CDR1 is SGHNT and CDR2 YYREEE (reference sequence). The V end lost 1 base, the J end lost 4 bases, and 14 bases lay between the germline ends. The CDR3 runs 15 residues. CDR3 amino acids: CASSLRGTQGETQYF. Here the CDR3 DNA reads TGTGCCAGCAGCTTGAGGGGGACACAGGGAGAGACCCAGTACTTC.

V is TRBV19 and J is TRBJ2-1; possible D gene TRBD1, 5 bases. Trimming left V 5 bases short and J 0 bases short, with 11 bases between. Germline-derived CDR1 and CDR2 are LNHDA and SQIVND (reference sequence). The CDR3 spans 15 residues. CDR3 amino acids: CASSGADSSYNEQFF. The CDR3 DNA sequence: TGTGCCAGTAGTGGGGCAGATAGCTCCTACAATGAGCAGTTCTTC.

This chain uses TRBV19 with TRBJ1-3; 7 bases map to TRBD1. Losses at the gene ends were 4 bases for V and 0 bases for J; bases not matched to a gene: 9. CDR1 is LNHDA, CDR2 SQIVND, per germline (reference sequence). The CDR3 consists of 17 residues. CDR3: CASSTTGTANSGNTIYF. The DNA of the CDR3 is TGTGCCAGTAGTACCACTGGGACAGCGAACTCTGGAAACACCATATATTTT.

This clone was observed a few times. The genes are TRBV5-6 and TRBJ2-3; D is perhaps TRBD2 (6 bases). The V gene lost 2 bases and the J gene lost 0 bases, with 10 bases spanning the gap. Germline V CDR1 and CDR2: SGHDT, YYEEEE. This CDR3 region has 15 residues. CDR3 DNA sequence: TGTGCCAGCAGCTTATTCGGGACTAGCACAGATACGCAGTATTTT. This gives the protein CASSLFGTSTDTQYF. The complete variable domain, with remaining parts taken from reference TRBV5-6 and TRBJ2-3, reads DAGVTQSPTHLIKTRGQQVTLRCSPKSGHDTVSWYQQALGQGPQFIFQYYEEEERQRGNFPDRFSGHQFPNYSSELNVNALLLGDSALYLCASSLFGTSTDTQYFGPGTRLTVL.

CDR3 sequence (DNA): TGTGCCAGTAGTATAGGCCTAGCTAATGAGCAGTTCTTC. This sequence encodes CASSIGLANEQFF. This chain joins TRBV19 and TRBJ2-1; maybe TRBD2 (5 bases). CDR3 length: 13 amino acids. Germline lookup yields CDR1 LNHDA and CDR2 SQIVND (reference sequence). Trimming stripped 1 base from V and 7 bases from J, with 8 bases between.

The chain links TRBV6-6 to TRBJ1-6, with 9 bases identical to TRBD1. J was trimmed by 6 bases and V by 5 bases; bases with no gene match: 2. The CDR3 covers 14 residues. Germline V gene data show CDR1 as MNHNY and CDR2 as SVGAGI (reference sequence). The CDR3 coding sequence is TGTGCCAGCAGTCGGGACAGGGTTAATTCACCCCTCCACTTT. Its translation: CASSRDRVNSPLHF.

This chain joins TRBV6-2 or TRBV6-3 and TRBJ1-3; TRBD1 aligns across 7 bases. Per the germline V gene, CDR1 is MNHEY and CDR2 is SVGEGT. After removal of 2 bases from V and 0 bases from J, the junction contained 1 base not matched to a gene. This CDR3 is built from 15 residues. This CDR3 is CASSYRTGSGNTIYF. In DNA, the CDR3 is TGTGCCAGCAGTTACAGGACAGGCTCTGGAAACACCATATATTTT.

The J gene is TRBJ2-1, the V gene TRBV5-1; the match to TRBD2 covers 11 bases. This CDR3 has 15 residues. V dropped 1 base and J dropped 7; count of bases not matched to a gene: 4. Germline V gene sequence: CDR1 SGHRS, CDR2 YFSETQ. In DNA, the CDR3 is TGCGCCAGCAGCTTGATTAGCGGGGGGGAAAATGAGCAGTTCTTC. Translating it yields CASSLISGGENEQFF.

The chain is built from TRBV28 and TRBJ2-1; 8 bases match TRBD2. This CDR3 is 17 amino acids long. V shed 3 bases and J 5 bases; nucleotides not matched to a gene: 12. Per the germline V gene, CDR1 is MDHEN and CDR2 is SYDVKM. The CDR3 loop is CASSFYHSGSFDNEQFF. The CDR3 DNA follows: TGTGCCAGCAGTTTTTATCACAGCGGGAGTTTCGACAATGAGCAGTTCTTC. The full variable domain, rest sourced from reference TRBV28 and TRBJ2-1, is DVKVTQSSRYLVKRTGEKVFLECVQDMDHENMFWYRQDPGLGLRLIYFSYDVKMKEKGDIPEGYSVSREKKERFSLILESASTNQTSMYLCASSFYHSGSFDNEQFFGPGTRLTVL.

This clone was seen a few times. This rearrangement joins TRBV28 to TRBJ2-2; no clear D. The CDR3 is 17 amino acids. The V gene's germline CDR1 is MDHEN and CDR2 SYDVKM. V lost 5 bases and J 4 bases, leaving 20 bases between the germline ends. The CDR3 here is CASSPYRVSPTTGELFF. CDR3 bases: TGTGCCAGCAGTCCCTACCGGGTCAGTCCGACCACCGGGGAGCTGTTTTTT.

V usage is TRBV5-4 and J usage is TRBJ2-3, with 8 nucleotides matching TRBD2. Germline CDR1 and CDR2: SGHNT and YYREEE (reference sequence). V shed 2 bases, J shed 6 bases, and the junction held 8 bases outside the gene matches. The CDR3 sequence is 15 residues long. CDR3 nucleotides: TGTGCCAGCAGCTTCCATGGACTAGCCGCCGATACGCAGTATTTT. Residues: CASSFHGLAADTQYF.

The CDR3 DNA is TGTGCCAGCAGCACGATGGGACAAGCAAGGAGTCCCCTCCACTTT. Translation: CASSTMGQARSPLHF. The chain uses TRBV7-2 and TRBJ1-6; D may be TRBD1 (6 bases). V was cut by 5 bases and J by 13 bases, with 21 bases left in between. The germline V gene has CDR1 SGHTA and CDR2 FQGNSA. This CDR3 has 15 amino acids.

V usage is TRBV28 and J usage is TRBJ1-2; 8 bases fit TRBD1. The CDR3 runs to 15 residues. CDR1 MDHEN and CDR2 SYDVKM come from the germline V gene. The J segment lost 0 bases and the V segment lost 5 bases, leaving 5 bases of the junction unmatched. CDR3 coding DNA: TGTGCCAGCAGTGTAAGACAGGGGACTAACTATGGCTACACCTTC. Residues: CASSVRQGTNYGYTF.